This is a list of T cell receptor beta chains from one sample in a study of blood T cell repertoires in COVID-19. Profiled with immunoSEQ multiplex PCR; TCRdb holds only in-frame clones, not every one. The table lists some 240,000 clones, 80% to 90% of them singletons, with 4.1% in the top ten. Sequenced: PBMCs or T cells enriched from blood (not recorded which). These receptors all come from a man aged 25 to 40 with acute COVID-19. CDR3s include the opening cysteine and the closing phenylalanine or tryptophan. Fields, in order: CDR3 protein, CDR3 DNA, clone size, D gene, V gene, J gene. The D gene is left open where the match is weak. Size values are once, few and many counts, or a class for expanded clones, and some rows have none.

CDR3 protein: CASSLGSVQNYGYTF
CDR3 DNA: TGTGCCAGCAGTTTAGGTAGTGTACAGAACTATGGCTACACCTTC
clone size: once
D gene: -
V gene: TRBV28
J gene: TRBJ1-2

CDR3 protein: CASSHKQGAVTEAFF
CDR3 DNA: TGTGCCAGCAGTCACAAACAGGGGGCAGTCACTGAAGCTTTCTTT
clone size: -
D gene: TRBD1
V gene: TRBV6-2/TRBV6-3
J gene: TRBJ1-1

CDR3 protein: CASSENRNPRELFF
CDR3 DNA: TGCGCCAGCAGCGAGAACAGGAATCCGAGGGAGCTGTTTTTT
clone size: -
D gene: -
V gene: TRBV5-1
J gene: TRBJ2-2

CDR3 protein: CASSPPGGAQIQRNEQFF
CDR3 DNA: TGTGCCAGCAGCCCCCCCGGTGGGGCACAAATCCAGAGGAATGAGCAGTTCTTC
clone size: -
D gene: -
V gene: TRBV4-2
J gene: TRBJ2-1

CDR3 protein: CASSQDGGGTGNTIYF
CDR3 DNA: TGTGCCAGCAGCCAAGATGGCGGGGGTACTGGAAACACCATATATTTT
clone size: -
D gene: -
V gene: TRBV4-2
J gene: TRBJ1-3

CDR3 protein: CSANLAREQFF
CDR3 DNA: TGCAGTGCTAATCTAGCTCGGGAGCAGTTCTTC
clone size: -
D gene: -
V gene: TRBV20-1
J gene: TRBJ2-1

CDR3 protein: CASSAQGRGNTIYF
CDR3 DNA: TGTGCCAGCAGCGCACAGGGGAGAGGAAACACCATATATTTT
clone size: -
D gene: TRBD1
V gene: TRBV5-1
J gene: TRBJ1-3

CDR3 protein: CAWSGGHLNQPQHF
CDR3 DNA: TGTGCCTGGAGTGGGGGACATCTTAATCAGCCCCAGCATTTT
clone size: -
D gene: -
V gene: TRBV30
J gene: TRBJ1-5

CDR3 protein: CASSVTSDTQYF
CDR3 DNA: TGTGCCAGCAGCGTAACATCAGATACGCAGTATTTT
clone size: -
D gene: -
V gene: TRBV9
J gene: TRBJ2-3

CDR3 protein: CASCVAGVTGELFF
CDR3 DNA: TGCGCCAGCTGTGTAGCGGGGGTTACCGGGGAGCTGTTTTTT
clone size: -
D gene: TRBD2
V gene: TRBV10-2
J gene: TRBJ2-2

CDR3 protein: CASSLAGLPQHF
CDR3 DNA: TGTGCCAGCAGCTTGGCGGGGTTGCCCCAGCATTTT
clone size: -
D gene: -
V gene: TRBV5-6
J gene: TRBJ1-5

CDR3 protein: CASIAGPLYNEQFF
CDR3 DNA: TGTGCCAGTATCGCGGGTCCCCTCTACAATGAGCAGTTCTTC
clone size: -
D gene: -
V gene: TRBV19
J gene: TRBJ2-1

CDR3 protein: CASSPGAVGSGIQYF
CDR3 DNA: TGTGCCAGCAGCCCGGGCGCCGTGGGGAGCGGCATTCAGTACTTC
clone size: -
D gene: -
V gene: TRBV2
J gene: TRBJ2-4

CDR3 protein: CSVEAGAGGYTF
CDR3 DNA: TGCAGCGTTGAGGCAGGGGCAGGGGGCTACACCTTC
clone size: -
D gene: -
V gene: TRBV29-1
J gene: TRBJ1-2

CDR3 protein: CAISSSGEDTQYF
CDR3 DNA: TGTGCCATCAGTTCTAGCGGGGAAGATACGCAGTATTTT
clone size: -
D gene: TRBD2
V gene: TRBV10-3
J gene: TRBJ2-3

CDR3 protein: CASSSIGQGKANTEAFF
CDR3 DNA: TGCGCCAGCAGCTCGATAGGGCAGGGTAAGGCGAACACTGAAGCTTTCTTT
clone size: -
D gene: -
V gene: TRBV4-1
J gene: TRBJ1-1

CDR3 protein: CASITLGSAEQFF
CDR3 DNA: TGTGCCAGCATTACACTAGGTTCGGCTGAGCAGTTCTTC
clone size: -
D gene: -
V gene: TRBV2
J gene: TRBJ2-1

CDR3 protein: CASSSPTGVNQAFF
CDR3 DNA: TGCGCCAGCAGCTCTCCCACAGGAGTAAATCAAGCTTTCTTT
clone size: -
D gene: -
V gene: TRBV4-1
J gene: TRBJ1-1

CDR3 protein: CASSRGQLRYGYTF
CDR3 DNA: TGTGCCAGTAGTAGGGGACAGCTCCGCTATGGCTACACCTTC
clone size: -
D gene: TRBD1
V gene: TRBV19
J gene: TRBJ1-2

CDR3 protein: CASSPPAGPANYGYTF
CDR3 DNA: TGTGCCAGCAGCCCACCGGCGGGCCCAGCTAACTATGGCTACACCTTC
clone size: once
D gene: -
V gene: TRBV28
J gene: TRBJ1-2

CDR3 protein: CASSQLGGGSYNEQFF
CDR3 DNA: TGCGCCAGCAGCCAACTCGGTGGGGGGTCCTACAATGAGCAGTTCTTC
clone size: once
D gene: -
V gene: TRBV4-1
J gene: TRBJ2-1

CDR3 protein: CAISPGQGSTDTQYF
CDR3 DNA: TGTGCCATCAGTCCGGGACAGGGGAGCACAGATACGCAGTATTTT
clone size: -
D gene: TRBD1
V gene: TRBV10-3
J gene: TRBJ2-3

CDR3 protein: CASRSTGVETQYF
CDR3 DNA: TGTGCCAGCAGATCAACAGGGGTCGAGACCCAGTACTTC
clone size: once
D gene: TRBD1
V gene: TRBV28
J gene: TRBJ2-5

CDR3 protein: CASSQGQHTEAFF
CDR3 DNA: TGTGCCAGCAGCCAAGGACAGCACACTGAAGCTTTCTTT
clone size: few
D gene: -
V gene: TRBV12-3/TRBV12-4
J gene: TRBJ1-1

CDR3 protein: CASSSRRLAIGEQFF
CDR3 DNA: TGTGCCAGCAGCTCCCGCCGGCTAGCGATCGGTGAGCAGTTCTTC
clone size: -
D gene: -
V gene: TRBV7-2
J gene: TRBJ2-1

CDR3 protein: CASSSPGVTNEKLFF
CDR3 DNA: TGTGCCAGCAGTTCCCCGGGGGTGACTAATGAAAAACTGTTTTTT
clone size: -
D gene: -
V gene: TRBV28
J gene: TRBJ1-4

CDR3 protein: CASSIRPMGGSAEAFF
CDR3 DNA: TGTGCCAGTAGTATCCGTCCGATGGGGGGATCCGCTGAAGCTTTCTTT
clone size: few
D gene: -
V gene: TRBV19
J gene: TRBJ1-1

CDR3 protein: CASSLRRLGLATDNGQFF
CDR3 DNA: TGTGCCAGCAGCTTAAGGCGTTTGGGACTAGCAACTGACAATGGGCAGTTCTTC
clone size: -
D gene: TRBD2
V gene: TRBV11-2
J gene: TRBJ2-1

CDR3 protein: CASSPGQGASTEAFF
CDR3 DNA: TGCGCCAGCAGCCCTGGACAGGGGGCCTCAACTGAAGCTTTCTTT
clone size: -
D gene: TRBD1
V gene: TRBV5-1
J gene: TRBJ1-1

CDR3 protein: CASSLATGSSGNTIYF
CDR3 DNA: TGCGCCAGCAGCTTGGCTACAGGGAGCTCTGGAAACACCATATATTTT
clone size: once
D gene: -
V gene: TRBV5-1
J gene: TRBJ1-3

CDR3 protein: CASRSRVATNEKLFF
CDR3 DNA: TGTGCCAGCAGGTCGAGGGTCGCAACTAATGAAAAACTGTTTTTT
clone size: -
D gene: -
V gene: TRBV28
J gene: TRBJ1-4

CDR3 protein: CASSLGPGVGTEAFF
CDR3 DNA: TGTGCCAGCAGCTTAGGTCCAGGGGTTGGCACTGAAGCTTTCTTT
clone size: -
D gene: -
V gene: TRBV11-3
J gene: TRBJ1-1

CDR3 protein: CASSQDRRPYNEQFF
CDR3 DNA: TGCGCCAGCAGCCAAGATCGGCGGCCGTACAATGAGCAGTTCTTC
clone size: -
D gene: -
V gene: TRBV4-3
J gene: TRBJ2-1

CDR3 protein: CASSPANSPLHF
CDR3 DNA: TGTGCCAGCAGCCCCGCGAATTCACCCCTCCACTTT
clone size: -
D gene: -
V gene: TRBV5-4
J gene: TRBJ1-6

CDR3 protein: CASGEEVETQYF
CDR3 DNA: TGTGCCAGCGGTGAGGAGGTAGAGACCCAGTACTTC
clone size: few
D gene: -
V gene: TRBV6-1
J gene: TRBJ2-5

CDR3 protein: CASIFLAWNTEAFF
CDR3 DNA: TGTGCCAGCATTTTCCTCGCGTGGAACACTGAAGCTTTCTTT
clone size: -
D gene: -
V gene: TRBV2
J gene: TRBJ1-1

CDR3 protein: CASSRARGEETQYF
CDR3 DNA: TGTGCCAGCTCACGGGCCAGGGGGGAAGAGACCCAGTACTTC
clone size: few
D gene: -
V gene: TRBV18
J gene: TRBJ2-5

CDR3 protein: CASRDAGTDTQYF
CDR3 DNA: TGTGCCAGCAGGGACGCGGGGACAGATACGCAGTATTTT
clone size: few
D gene: -
V gene: TRBV3-1/TRBV3-2
J gene: TRBJ2-3

CDR3 protein: CASSLVTGSNQPQHF
CDR3 DNA: TGCGCCAGCAGCTTGGTAACAGGCAGCAATCAGCCCCAGCATTTT
clone size: -
D gene: -
V gene: TRBV5-1
J gene: TRBJ1-5

CDR3 protein: CASSPDDRDGYTF
CDR3 DNA: TGTGCCAGCTCACCAGACGACAGGGACGGCTACACCTTC
clone size: once
D gene: TRBD1
V gene: TRBV18
J gene: TRBJ1-2